This T cell receptor beta chain was sequenced during a study of shared clonotypes between healthy human individuals. Study-level results: An expected dependence of interdonor clonotype sharing on sequencing depth was noted.

The naive CD8 fraction comprised CD45RO-negative cells positively selected for CCR7 and excluded terminally differentiated effector memory CD45RA+ cells. Deep was the level at which the assay was run. Authors' analysis steps: Filtering differed, since immunoSEQ gave only junction sequences and no quality scores. The protocol was immunoSEQ multiplex PCR, while the TCRdb copy is restricted to in-frame clones and leaves out a portion. D and trimming come from the DNA, and the V and J calls and clone size come from that table. The sample has roughly 600,000 clones, roughly 98% seen once. Details on this clone: Its antigen is undetermined.

Germline V gene sequence: CDR1 MDHEN, CDR2 SYDVKM. The CDR3 covers 18 residues. Trimming cost V 3 bases and J 5 bases, with 25 bases left between them. The sequenced sample was naive CD8+ T cells sorted from blood. The genes are TRBV28 and TRBJ1-2; D not certain. The clonotype comes from a man aged 25-40 years in good health. In DNA, the CDR3 is TGTGCCAGCAGTTTTAGCCCCGGGTATGAACCAAAAAGATATGGCTACACCTTC. Translation gives CASSFSPGYEPKRYGYTF.